Detailed here is one T cell receptor (beta chain). The sample belongs to a study of blood T cell repertoires in COVID-19. Study-wide background: Specimens from acute and convalescent COVID-19 originated in the United States, Italy and Spain. The cDNA or gDNA used as material had been derived from T cells, B-cell-depleted T cells, or PBMCs.

Seattle cases were enrolled at active infection and followed longitudinally. In the source study's methods: Scientists estimated how many nucleated cells there were by amplifying reference gene primers. The assay was immunoSEQ multiplex PCR, and TCRdb's table has in-frame clones only and misses some. The V and J calls and the clone size are those of that table, but D and trimming were determined from the DNA. The sample carries some 120,000 clones, around 82% recorded once. Germline assignment: CDR1 SGHDT and CDR2 YYEEEE. The V end lost 4 bases, the J end lost 5 bases, and 13 bases lay between the germline ends. This CDR3 region has 14 residues.

The chain carries TRBV5-6 and TRBJ1-5, with TRBD1 as a possible D gene (6 bases). The sample was peripheral blood. The clonotype comes from a young man with COVID-19, enrolled during active disease. This CDR3 is CASSLGTTHQPQHF. CDR3 nucleotide sequence: TGTGCCAGCAGCCTGGGGACAACCCATCAGCCCCAGCATTTT.